The 2 T cell receptor beta chains below all came from one sample that was sequenced in a study of Tregs in tolerant kidney transplant recipients. Recipients received nonmyeloablative bone marrow transplants from related graft donors, with transient mixed chimerism. Assay: immunoSEQ multiplex PCR; the TCRdb copy retains only in-frame clones and omits some. The table has tens of thousands of clones, over 75% seen once. Sequencing used CD4+ T cells from blood (PBMCs), obtained 24 months after the transplant. The receptors were gathered from a human patient who received a combined kidney and bone marrow transplant. Some T cells may be transferred from the graft donor.

The genes are TRBV5-1 and TRBJ2-7; 10 positions agree with TRBD2. The V segment lost 2 bases and the J segment 5 bases; nucleotides outside the gene matches: 4. This CDR3 has 14 residues. Germline V gives CDR1 SGHRS, CDR2 YFSETQ. CDR3 nucleotide sequence: TGCGCCAGCAGCTTTAGCGGGAGGAACAACGAGCAGTACTTC. Translated, it gives CASSFSGRNNEQYF.

The V and J genes are TRBV7-8 and TRBJ1-2; 7 bases match TRBD1. J lost 2 bases, V lost 4 bases, and 1 base had no gene match. Germline V gives CDR1 SGHVS, CDR2 FQNEAQ. The CDR3 length is 13 residues. The CDR3: CASSSGGNYGYTF. DNA of the CDR3: TGTGCCAGCAGCTCAGGGGGGAACTATGGCTACACCTTC.